This TCR beta chain was sequenced in a study of blood T cell repertoires in COVID-19. Turning to the study itself: T cells, B-cell-depleted T cells, or PBMCs supplied cDNA or gDNA.

The CDR3 runs 13 residues. Germline-derived CDR1 and CDR2 are SQVTM and ANQGSEA. V lost 7 bases, J lost 0 bases, and 12 bases lay in between. In the source study's methods: Estimation of nucleated cell counts relied on the amplification of reference gene primers. Sequencing used immunoSEQ multiplex PCR; TCRdb keeps in-frame clones, though not all of them. V and J calls plus clone size are reproduced from that table; the DNA served to infer D and trimming. The sample consists of 90,000 to 150,000 clones, roughly 91% of them appearing once. V and J are TRBV29-1 and TRBJ1-2; no reliable D call. The clonotype was recovered from a human donor with acute or convalescent COVID-19. The donor label of this sample is uncertain. The sequencing input was peripheral blood. CDR3 coding DNA: TGCAGCGCCCTACACGGGACTAACTATGGCTACACCTTC. It is translated as CSALHGTNYGYTF.